A single T cell receptor (beta chain) is shown here with its context. The antigen is undetermined. The CDR3 covers 13 residues. CDR1 and CDR2 (germline): SGHRS, YFSETQ. V was trimmed by 1 base and J by 3 bases, leaving 6 bases between them. The donors were part of the roughly 120-subject validation cohort, which stood apart from the roughly 700-subject first cohort. This sample was included in a study of cytomegalovirus exposure and HLA in healthy donors. Regarding the study as a whole: Most TCRs appeared rarely, but some public TCRs recurred in many donors. In vitro checks showed that a few CMV-associated chains really do target CMV antigens. Researchers catalogued under 200 TCR beta chains as cytomegalovirus-associated.

TCRdb's copy holds only in-frame clones and misses some; the assay was immunoSEQ multiplex PCR. This sample has about 65,000 clones; about 90% occur once, and the top ten carry 1.3%. Source material: PBMCs. This receptor was obtained from a young woman in good health and CMV-seronegative. The genes are TRBV5-1 and TRBJ2-3; D unclear. CDR3 sequence: CASSLIITDTQYF. Written as DNA, the CDR3 is TGCGCCAGCAGCTTGATTATAACAGATACGCAGTATTTT.